The rows below give T cell receptor beta chains drawn from one sample of a study of CD8+ T cells in alopecia areata. Clones were sequenced by immunoSEQ multiplex PCR, and TCRdb holds only the in-frame ones, with some missing. The sample has 150,000 to 200,000 clones; about 54% are singletons. Sample: CD4+ T cells sorted from blood. All receptors come from a human donor in good health. Each CDR3 is given without its conserved first and last residue.

j_gene | len | v_gene | CDR3aa
TRBJ2-7 | 11 | TRBV2 | ASLPRQPYEQY
TRBJ2-3 | 10 | TRBV30 | AWSVARSTQY
TRBJ2-7 | 12 | TRBV4-1 | ASSQEGAPSLQY
TRBJ1-1 | 8 | TRBV30 | AWGGQRAF
TRBJ2-1 | 14 | TRBV28 | ASSYSAGSPYNEQF
TRBJ1-5 | 11 | TRBV13 | ASSLGPNQPQH
TRBJ2-2 | 13 | TRBV7-9 | ASSLRDRGPGELF
TRBJ1-2 | 11 | TRBV27 | ASSLRQDYGYT
TRBJ1-3 | 11 | TRBV30 | AFSATSGNTIY
TRBJ2-2 | 11 | TRBV5-1 | ASSWGDTGELF
TRBJ1-1 | 10 | TRBV6-5 | ASSLDGTEAF
TRBJ2-1 | 12 | TRBV30 | AWNMLGGVNEQF
TRBJ2-7 | 9 | TRBV29-1 | SVAFGGEQY
TRBJ2-3 | 12 | TRBV28 | ASSLQWGADTQY
TRBJ2-5 | 11 | TRBV30 | ACIPGRQETQY
TRBJ2-2 | 14 | TRBV19 | ASSPRLAGRAGELF
TRBJ2-2 | 12 | TRBV7-9 | ASSPSTNTGELF
TRBJ2-7 | 12 | TRBV5-1 | ASRSGTRGEEQY
TRBJ2-2 | 13 | TRBV5-1 | ASSPVAGLTGELF
TRBJ2-7 | 12 | TRBV5-1 | ASSLVGGPYEQY
TRBJ2-6 | 11 | TRBV30 | ARRTSGANVLT
TRBJ2-7 | 10 | TRBV5-1 | ASRGPSGEQY
TRBJ2-3 | 9 | TRBV20-1 | SAMRADGQY
TRBJ2-7 | 13 | TRBV7-9 | ASSNPGQGSYEQY
TRBJ2-3 | 11 | TRBV25-1 | ASSSGGTDTQY
TRBJ2-7 | 11 | TRBV28 | ASRQDRVREQY
TRBJ2-3 | 13 | TRBV29-1 | SVVPLVRRTDTQY
TRBJ1-1 | 12 | TRBV7-2 | ASSLWTGNTEAF
TRBJ1-1 | 11 | TRBV4-1 | ASSQDSKGEAF
TRBJ2-6 | 13 | TRBV29-1 | SVGAGNSGANVLT
TRBJ2-7 | 11 | TRBV7-9 | ASSFWAEHEQY
TRBJ2-5 | 9 | TRBV27 | ASSWGGAQY
TRBJ2-5 | 11 | TRBV10-3 | ASTGPLQETQY
TRBJ2-3 | 13 | TRBV29-1 | SVEDRREGTDTQY
TRBJ1-5 | 14 | TRBV19 | ASSRTSTESNQPQH
TRBJ2-2 | 14 | TRBV5-1 | ASSPGTGANTGELF
TRBJ2-5 | 17 | TRBV4-1 | ASSQAGTSGAPSQETQY